This TCR beta chain was obtained from a study of monozygotic twins with inflammatory bowel disease. Germline V gene lookup returns CDR1 SGHAT and CDR2 FQNNGV. CDR3 length: 15 amino acids. The authors made each sample's cDNA in eight separate reactions. Each UMI harboured a 6-nucleotide sample barcode and was appended via template switching. For each CDR3 protein, TCRdb gives one entry from its re-call of the 5' RACE reads, without DNA. Here the sample table reports some 330,000 distinct CDR3 sequences. The TCR originated in a human donor with ulcerative colitis or Crohn's disease, or a healthy co-twin of an affected twin (not recorded which). The chain recombines TRBV11-2 with TRBJ2-7; the TCRdb call, TRBD1, lacks DNA for checking. The sample was blood. The CDR3 is CASSWGGGRLDEQYF.